This T cell receptor beta chain was documented in a study of shared T cell receptors in the human thymus. After removal of 5 bases from V and 4 bases from J, the junction contained 9 bases not matched to a gene. The CDR3 has 16 amino acids. CDR1 is SGHAT, CDR2 FQNNGV, per germline. Clones were sequenced by immunoSEQ multiplex PCR, and TCRdb holds only the in-frame ones, with some missing. The sample has hundreds of thousands of clones, around 87% seen once. This clone was detected once. The sample was also linked to a second study, of human thymus T cells. That source notes: Within thymic and blood repertoires, V and J gene usage appeared to be biased.

The specimen sequenced was thymocytes. V is TRBV11-2 and J is TRBJ2-7, with TRBD2 matching 12 bases. This clonotype was obtained from a boy under three years old with a congenital heart defect. As DNA, the CDR3 is TGTGCCAGCAGCCAAAAGACTAGCGGGAGTGCTTACGAGCAGTACTTC. Its protein product is CASSQKTSGSAYEQYF.